This T cell receptor (beta chain) was identified during a study of control samples from healthy donors and cancer patients. This CDR3 is built from 16 residues. With V trimmed by 7 bases and J by 3 bases, 14 bases remained unmatched. Per germline, CDR1 MDHEN and CDR2 SYDVKM. The protocol was immunoSEQ multiplex PCR, while the TCRdb copy is restricted to in-frame clones and leaves out a portion. The sample has just over 150,000 clones, 85% to 95% seen once; the top ten hold about 2.4%. This TCR was recovered from a man in his forties or fifties in good health. The V gene is TRBV28, the J gene TRBJ1-1; TRBD1 aligns across 7 bases. Sequencing input: blood. CDR3 sequence reads: CASTSEGAVVDTEAFF. The CDR3 nucleotides are TGTGCCAGCACCAGTGAGGGGGCTGTTGTGGACACTGAAGCTTTCTTT.